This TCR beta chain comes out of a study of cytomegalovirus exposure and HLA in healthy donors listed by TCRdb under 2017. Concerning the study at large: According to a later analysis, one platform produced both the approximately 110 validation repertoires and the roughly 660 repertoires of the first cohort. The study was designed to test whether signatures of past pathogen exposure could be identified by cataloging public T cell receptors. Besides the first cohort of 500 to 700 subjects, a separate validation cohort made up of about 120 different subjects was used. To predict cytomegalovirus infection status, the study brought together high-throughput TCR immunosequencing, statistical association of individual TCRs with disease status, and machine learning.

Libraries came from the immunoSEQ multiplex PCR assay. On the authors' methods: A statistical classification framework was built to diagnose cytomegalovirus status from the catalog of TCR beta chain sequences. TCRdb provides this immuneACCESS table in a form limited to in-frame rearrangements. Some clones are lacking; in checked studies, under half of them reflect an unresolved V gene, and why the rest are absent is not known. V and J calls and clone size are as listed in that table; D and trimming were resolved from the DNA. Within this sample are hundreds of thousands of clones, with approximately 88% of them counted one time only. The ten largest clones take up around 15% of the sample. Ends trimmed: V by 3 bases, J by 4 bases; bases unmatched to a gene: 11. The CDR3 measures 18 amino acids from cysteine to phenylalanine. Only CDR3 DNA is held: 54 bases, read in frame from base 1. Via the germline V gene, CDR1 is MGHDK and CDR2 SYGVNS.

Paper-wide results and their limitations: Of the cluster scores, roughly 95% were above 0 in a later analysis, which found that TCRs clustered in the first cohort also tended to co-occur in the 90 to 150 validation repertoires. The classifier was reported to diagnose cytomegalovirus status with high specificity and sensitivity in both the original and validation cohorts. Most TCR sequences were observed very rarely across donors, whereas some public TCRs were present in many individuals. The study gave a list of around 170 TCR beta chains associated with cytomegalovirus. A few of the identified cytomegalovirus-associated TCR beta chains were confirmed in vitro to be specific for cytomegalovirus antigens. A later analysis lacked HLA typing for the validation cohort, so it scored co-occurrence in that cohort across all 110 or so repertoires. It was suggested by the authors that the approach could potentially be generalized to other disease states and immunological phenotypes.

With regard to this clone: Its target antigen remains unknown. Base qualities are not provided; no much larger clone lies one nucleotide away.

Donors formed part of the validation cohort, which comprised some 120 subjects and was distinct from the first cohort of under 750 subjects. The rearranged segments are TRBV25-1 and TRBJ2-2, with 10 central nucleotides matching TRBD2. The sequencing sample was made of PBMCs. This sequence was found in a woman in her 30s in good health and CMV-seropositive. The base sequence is TGTGCCAGCAGTGATGTTAGCGGGAGGATCGCGACCACCGGGGAGCTGTTTTTT. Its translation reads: CASSDVSGRIATTGELFF.